The clone carrying this T cell receptor (beta chain) was detected ten times or more. Antigen unknown. TCRdb passed the 5' RACE reads through MiXCR, listing each CDR3 protein once. Among more than 150,000 distinct CDR3 sequences listed, roughly 12% were seen once. Germline V lookup: CDR1 KGHSH, CDR2 LQKENI. J lost 4 bases, V lost 4 bases, and 5 bases had no gene match. The CDR3 runs to 15 residues. The sample originates from a study of T-cell memory formation after mild COVID-19. Study-wide background: The two donors had largely donor-specific TCR clusters.

Study conclusions and caveats: Among clones contracting day 15 to 85, CD4/CD8 was balanced, whereas later expanders leaned CD4+.

The sample was PBMCs or a T cell subset sorted from them (not recorded which). This TCR was recovered from a man aged 18 to 35 who had mild COVID-19 (a few samples of this study predate the infection). Cell type and time point are not known. The rearrangement links TRBV18 to TRBJ1-3, with TRBD1 identical over 9 bases. This CDR3 reads CASSRDRASGNTIYF. The CDR3, as DNA: TGTGCCAGCTCACGGGACAGGGCCTCAGGAAACACCATATATTTT.